This T cell receptor (beta chain) was observed in a study of blood T cell repertoires in COVID-19. Across the study: Sample material is recorded as cDNA or gDNA derived from T cells, B-cell-depleted T cells, or PBMCs.

Trimming took off 4 bases at V and 4 bases at J, with 13 bases between the two ends. Germline assignment: CDR1 LGHDT and CDR2 YNNKEL (reference sequence). This CDR3 spans 14 amino acids. Original handling: Amplification of reference gene primers provided the estimated nucleated cell counts. Profiled with immunoSEQ multiplex PCR; TCRdb holds only in-frame clones, not every one. The V and J calls and the clone size are those of that table, but D and trimming were determined from the DNA. The top ten clones hold about 17% of a sample with 30,000 or so clones, 80% to 90% of them seen once. This TCR was recovered from a man older than 75 with acute or convalescent COVID-19. The chain employs TRBV3-1 (or the pseudogene TRBV3-2) and TRBJ1-1, with D tentatively TRBD1 (5 bases). Sequenced material: peripheral blood. This CDR3 reads CASSPPLGGTEAFF. In DNA, the CDR3 is TGTGCCAGCAGCCCACCTTTGGGGGGCACTGAAGCTTTCTTT.